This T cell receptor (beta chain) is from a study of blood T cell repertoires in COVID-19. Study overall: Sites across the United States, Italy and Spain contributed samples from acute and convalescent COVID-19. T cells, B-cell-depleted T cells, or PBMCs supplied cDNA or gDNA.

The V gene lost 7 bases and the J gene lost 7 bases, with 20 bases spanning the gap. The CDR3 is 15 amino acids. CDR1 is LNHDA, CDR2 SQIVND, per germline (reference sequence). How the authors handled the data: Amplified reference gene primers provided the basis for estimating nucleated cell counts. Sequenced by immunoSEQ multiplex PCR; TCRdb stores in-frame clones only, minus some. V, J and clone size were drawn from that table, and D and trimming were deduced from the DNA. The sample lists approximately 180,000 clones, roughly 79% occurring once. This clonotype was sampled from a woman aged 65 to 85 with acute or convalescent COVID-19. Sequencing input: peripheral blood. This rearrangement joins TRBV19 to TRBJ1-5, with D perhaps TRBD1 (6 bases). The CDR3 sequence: CASISGGGGPQPQHF. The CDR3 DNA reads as TGTGCCAGTATATCTGGAGGGGGAGGGCCCCAGCCCCAGCATTTT.